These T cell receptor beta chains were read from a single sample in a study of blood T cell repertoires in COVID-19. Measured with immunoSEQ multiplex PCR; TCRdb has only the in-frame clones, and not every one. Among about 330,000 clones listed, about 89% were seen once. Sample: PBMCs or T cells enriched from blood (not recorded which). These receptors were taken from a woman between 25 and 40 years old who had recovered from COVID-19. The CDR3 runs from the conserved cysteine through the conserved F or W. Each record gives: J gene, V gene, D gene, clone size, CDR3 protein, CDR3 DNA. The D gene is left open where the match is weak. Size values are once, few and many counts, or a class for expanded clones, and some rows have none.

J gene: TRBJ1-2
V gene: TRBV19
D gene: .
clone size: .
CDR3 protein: CASSTLGASGGYTF
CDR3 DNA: TGTGCCAGTAGTACCCTTGGGGCTTCTGGCGGCTACACCTTC

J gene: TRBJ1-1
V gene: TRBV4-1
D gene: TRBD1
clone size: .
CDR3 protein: CASSQSRGQGVPEAFF
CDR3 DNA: TGCGCCAGCAGCCAAAGTCGGGGACAGGGAGTACCTGAAGCTTTCTTT

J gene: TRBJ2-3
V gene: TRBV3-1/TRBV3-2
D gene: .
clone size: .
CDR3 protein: CASSAMGGTAAYF
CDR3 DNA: TGTGCCAGCAGCGCGATGGGCGGGACGGCAGCGTATTTT

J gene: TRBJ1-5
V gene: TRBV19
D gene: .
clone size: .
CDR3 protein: CASKSQYSNQPQHF
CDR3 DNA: TGTGCCAGTAAATCCCAGTATAGCAATCAGCCCCAGCATTTT

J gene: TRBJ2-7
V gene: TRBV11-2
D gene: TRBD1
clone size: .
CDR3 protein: CASSSRDRGTYEQYF
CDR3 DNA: TGTGCCAGCAGCTCCCGGGACAGGGGCACCTACGAGCAGTACTTC

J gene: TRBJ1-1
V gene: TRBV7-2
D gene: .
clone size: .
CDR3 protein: CASSSTGHPEAFF
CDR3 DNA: TGTGCCAGCAGCTCTACGGGACACCCTGAAGCTTTCTTT

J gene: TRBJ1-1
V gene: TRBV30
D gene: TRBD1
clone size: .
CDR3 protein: CAWSQTGANKNTEAFF
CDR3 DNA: TGTGCCTGGAGCCAGACAGGGGCGAACAAGAACACTGAAGCTTTCTTT

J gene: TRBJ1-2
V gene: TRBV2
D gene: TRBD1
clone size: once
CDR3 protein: CASSPSDRGGYTF
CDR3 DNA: TGTGCCAGCAGTCCCTCTGACAGGGGTGGCTACACCTTC

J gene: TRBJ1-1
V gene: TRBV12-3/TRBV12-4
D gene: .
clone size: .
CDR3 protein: CASSSGGKAFF
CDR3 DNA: TGTGCCAGCAGTTCGGGGGGAAAAGCTTTCTTT

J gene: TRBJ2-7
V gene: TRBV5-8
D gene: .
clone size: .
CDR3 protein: CASSTRSYEQYF
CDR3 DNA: TGTGCCAGCAGCACGCGCTCCTACGAGCAGTACTTC

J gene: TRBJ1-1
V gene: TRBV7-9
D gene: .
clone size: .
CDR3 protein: CASSLVEKAFF
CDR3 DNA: TGTGCCAGCAGCTTAGTGGAGAAAGCTTTCTTT

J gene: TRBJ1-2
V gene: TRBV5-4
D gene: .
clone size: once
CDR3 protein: CASSLGGLGGYTF
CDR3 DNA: TGTGCCAGCAGCTTGGGAGGGCTCGGGGGCTACACCTTC

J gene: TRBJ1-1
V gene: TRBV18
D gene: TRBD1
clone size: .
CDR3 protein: CASSPIGQGALGNTEAFF
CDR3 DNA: TGTGCCAGCTCACCTATCGGACAGGGGGCTTTGGGGAACACTGAAGCTTTCTTT

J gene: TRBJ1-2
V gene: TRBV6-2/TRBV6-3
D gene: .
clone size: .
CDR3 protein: CASSAPGRSDYGYTF
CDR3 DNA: TGTGCCAGCAGTGCCCCAGGGAGGTCCGACTATGGCTACACCTTC

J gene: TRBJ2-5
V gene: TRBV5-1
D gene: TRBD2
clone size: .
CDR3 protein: CASSPERGVQETQYF
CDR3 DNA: TGCGCCAGCAGCCCGGAGCGGGGGGTTCAAGAGACCCAGTACTTC

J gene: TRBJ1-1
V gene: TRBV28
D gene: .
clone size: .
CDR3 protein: CASSEAVNTEAFF
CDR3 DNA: TGTGCCAGCAGTGAGGCGGTGAACACTGAAGCTTTCTTT

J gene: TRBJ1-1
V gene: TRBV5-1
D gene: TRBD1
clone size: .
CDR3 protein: CASSVMGTANTEAFF
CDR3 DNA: TGCGCCAGCAGCGTGATGGGGACAGCGAACACTGAAGCTTTCTTT

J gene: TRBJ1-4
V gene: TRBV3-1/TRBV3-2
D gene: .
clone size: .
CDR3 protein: CASSQGGQFNEKLFF
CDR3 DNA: TGTGCCAGCAGCCAAGGAGGGCAGTTTAATGAAAAACTGTTTTTT

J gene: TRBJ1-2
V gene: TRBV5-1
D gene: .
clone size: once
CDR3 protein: CASSLFQGQYGYTF
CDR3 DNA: TGCGCCAGCAGCTTGTTTCAGGGGCAGTACGGCTACACCTTC

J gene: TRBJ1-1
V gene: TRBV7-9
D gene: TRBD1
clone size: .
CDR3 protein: CASSPRTGRAFF
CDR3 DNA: TGTGCCAGCAGCCCCCGGACAGGGCGAGCTTTCTTT

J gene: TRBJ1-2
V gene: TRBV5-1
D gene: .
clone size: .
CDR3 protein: CASSLAEVTRYGYTF
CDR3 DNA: TGCGCCAGCAGCTTGGCCGAGGTAACGCGCTATGGCTACACCTTC

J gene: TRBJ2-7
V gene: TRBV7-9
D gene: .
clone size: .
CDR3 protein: CASTRDQGEQYF
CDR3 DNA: TGTGCCAGCACCCGGGATCAGGGGGAGCAGTACTTC

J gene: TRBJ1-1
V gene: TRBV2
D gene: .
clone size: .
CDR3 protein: CASSRQAVNTEAFF
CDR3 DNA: TGTGCCAGCAGCCGACAGGCCGTGAACACTGAAGCTTTCTTT

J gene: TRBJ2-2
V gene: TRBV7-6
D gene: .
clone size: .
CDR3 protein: CASSLAGGFNTGELFF
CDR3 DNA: TGTGCCAGCAGCTTAGCCGGGGGTTTCAACACCGGGGAGCTGTTTTTT

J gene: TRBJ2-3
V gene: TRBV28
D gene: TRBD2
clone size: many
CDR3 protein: CASSPSGGLAGGDTQYF
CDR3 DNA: TGTGCCAGCAGCCCCTCGGGGGGACTAGCGGGGGGGGATACGCAGTATTTT

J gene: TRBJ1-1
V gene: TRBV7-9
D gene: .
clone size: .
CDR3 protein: CASSLEGQTNTEAFF
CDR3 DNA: TGTGCCAGCAGCTTAGAGGGGCAGACGAACACTGAAGCTTTCTTT

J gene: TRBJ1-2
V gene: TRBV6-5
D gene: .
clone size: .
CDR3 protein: CASSLRGGDDGYTF
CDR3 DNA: TGTGCCAGCAGTCTCCGGGGAGGGGACGATGGCTACACCTTC

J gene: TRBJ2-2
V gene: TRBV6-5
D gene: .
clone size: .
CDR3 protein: CASNRVENTGELFF
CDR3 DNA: TGTGCCAGCAATAGAGTAGAAAACACCGGGGAGCTGTTTTTT

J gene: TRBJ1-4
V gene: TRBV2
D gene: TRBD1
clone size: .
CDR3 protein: CASSERRDRVNEKLFF
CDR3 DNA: TGTGCCAGCAGTGAAAGGAGGGACAGGGTTAATGAAAAACTGTTTTTT

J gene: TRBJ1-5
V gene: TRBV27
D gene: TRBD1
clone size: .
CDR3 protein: CASSLLRTGVIQPQHF
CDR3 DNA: TGTGCCAGCAGTTTATTACGGACAGGGGTCATTCAGCCCCAGCATTTT

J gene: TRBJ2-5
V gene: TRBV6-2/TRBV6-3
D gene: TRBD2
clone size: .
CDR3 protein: CASSSGTSGYVETQYF
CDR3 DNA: TGTGCCAGCAGTTCCGGGACTAGCGGGTACGTGGAGACCCAGTACTTC

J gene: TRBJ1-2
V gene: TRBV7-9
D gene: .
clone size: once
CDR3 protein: CASSLVAGSNYGYTF
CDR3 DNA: TGTGCCAGCAGCTTAGTAGCGGGCTCTAACTATGGCTACACCTTC

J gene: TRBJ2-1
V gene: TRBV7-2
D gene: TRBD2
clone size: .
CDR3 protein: CASSSVKRGGIEQFF
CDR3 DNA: TGTGCCAGCAGCTCTGTAAAGCGGGGGGGCATTGAGCAGTTCTTC

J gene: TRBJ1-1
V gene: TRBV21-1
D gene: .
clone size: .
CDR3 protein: CASSKVATMNTEAFF
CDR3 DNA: TGTGCCAGCAGCAAAGTGGCCACCATGAACACTGAAGCTTTCTTT

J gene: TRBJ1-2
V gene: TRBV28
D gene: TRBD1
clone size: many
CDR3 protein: CASAGMGQGHYGYTF
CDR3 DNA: TGTGCCAGCGCCGGGATGGGACAGGGACACTATGGCTACACCTTC

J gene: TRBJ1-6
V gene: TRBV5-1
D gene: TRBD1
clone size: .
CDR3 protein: CASSLGGQGRSPLHF
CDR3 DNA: TGCGCCAGCAGCTTGGGAGGACAGGGTAGATCACCCCTCCACTTT

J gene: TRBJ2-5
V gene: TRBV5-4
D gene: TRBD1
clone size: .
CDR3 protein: CASSLGDRVTETQYF
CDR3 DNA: TGTGCCAGCAGCTTGGGTGACAGGGTTACAGAGACCCAGTACTTC

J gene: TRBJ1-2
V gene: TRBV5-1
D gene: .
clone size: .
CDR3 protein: CASSATPGEPNYGYTF
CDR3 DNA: TGCGCCAGCAGCGCTACCCCAGGGGAGCCTAACTATGGCTACACCTTC

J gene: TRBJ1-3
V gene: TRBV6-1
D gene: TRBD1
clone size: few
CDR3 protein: CASSVRQGGTGNTIYF
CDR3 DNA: TGTGCCAGCAGTGTTCGACAGGGCGGGACTGGAAACACCATATATTTT

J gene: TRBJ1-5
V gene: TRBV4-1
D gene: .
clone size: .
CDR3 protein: CASSQDYKYSNQPQHF
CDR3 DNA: TGCGCCAGCAGCCAAGATTACAAATATAGCAATCAGCCCCAGCATTTT

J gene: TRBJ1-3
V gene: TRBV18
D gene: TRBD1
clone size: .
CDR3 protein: CASSPPGQGSSGNTIYF
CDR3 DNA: TGTGCCAGCTCACCACCGGGACAGGGAAGCTCTGGAAACACCATATATTTT

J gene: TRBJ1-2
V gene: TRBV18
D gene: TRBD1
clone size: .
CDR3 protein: CASSPSGGFNYGYTF
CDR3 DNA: TGTGCCAGCTCACCTTCAGGGGGATTTAACTATGGCTACACCTTC

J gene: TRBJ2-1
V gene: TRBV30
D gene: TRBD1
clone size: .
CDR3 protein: CAWSPSQTGEWAYNEQFF
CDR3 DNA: TGTGCCTGGTCCCCGAGCCAGACAGGGGAATGGGCTTACAATGAGCAGTTCTTC

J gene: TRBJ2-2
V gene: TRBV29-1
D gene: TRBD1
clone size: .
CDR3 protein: CSVSLTGGVTGELFF
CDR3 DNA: TGCAGCGTGTCGTTGACAGGGGGCGTCACCGGGGAGCTGTTTTTT

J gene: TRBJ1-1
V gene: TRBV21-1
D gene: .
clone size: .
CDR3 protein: CASSSRRTEAFF
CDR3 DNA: TGTGCCAGCAGCAGCCGGAGGACTGAAGCTTTCTTT

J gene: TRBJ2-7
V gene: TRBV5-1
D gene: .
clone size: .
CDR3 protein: CASSFLAGDAYEQYF
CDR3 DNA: TGCGCCAGCAGCTTTTTAGCCGGTGACGCCTACGAGCAGTACTTC

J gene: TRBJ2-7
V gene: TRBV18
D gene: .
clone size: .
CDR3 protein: CASSPQGPDDEQYF
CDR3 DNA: TGTGCCAGCTCGCCCCAGGGTCCCGACGACGAGCAGTACTTC

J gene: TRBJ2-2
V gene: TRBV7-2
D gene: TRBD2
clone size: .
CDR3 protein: CASSRRRSGGSEGELFF
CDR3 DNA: TGTGCCAGCAGCCGCCGCCGCAGCGGGGGTTCAGAAGGGGAGCTGTTTTTT

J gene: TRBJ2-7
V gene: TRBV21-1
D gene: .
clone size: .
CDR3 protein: CASSKAFQGAREQYF
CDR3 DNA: TGTGCCAGCAGCAAAGCGTTCCAGGGGGCAAGGGAGCAGTACTTC

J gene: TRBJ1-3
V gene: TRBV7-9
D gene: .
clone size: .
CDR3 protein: CASQRYSGNTIYF
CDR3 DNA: TGTGCCAGTCAGAGGTACTCTGGAAACACCATATATTTT

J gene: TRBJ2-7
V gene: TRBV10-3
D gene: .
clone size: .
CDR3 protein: CARDTYSYEQYF
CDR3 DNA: TGTGCCAGGGACACCTACTCCTACGAGCAGTACTTC

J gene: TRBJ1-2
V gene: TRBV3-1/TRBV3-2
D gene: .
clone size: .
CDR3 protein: CASSRMAVEGGYTF
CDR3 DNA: TGTGCCAGCAGCCGAATGGCTGTGGAGGGTGGCTACACCTTC

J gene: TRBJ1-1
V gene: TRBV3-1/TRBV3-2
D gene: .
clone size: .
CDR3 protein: CASSQEVSEAFF
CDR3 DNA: TGTGCCAGCAGCCAAGAGGTCAGTGAAGCTTTCTTT

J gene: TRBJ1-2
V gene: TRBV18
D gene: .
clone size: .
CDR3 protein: CASSRRGSDGYTF
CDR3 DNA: TGTGCCAGCTCACGACGAGGTAGTGATGGCTACACCTTC

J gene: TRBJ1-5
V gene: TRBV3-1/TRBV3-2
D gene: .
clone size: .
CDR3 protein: CASSQYRNQPQHF
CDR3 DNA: TGTGCCAGCAGCCAATATCGGAATCAGCCCCAGCATTTT

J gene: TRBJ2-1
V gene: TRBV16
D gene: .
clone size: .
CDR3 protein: CASSQWAGRYNEQFF
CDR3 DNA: TGTGCCAGCAGCCAATGGGCGGGCCGTTATAATGAGCAGTTCTTC

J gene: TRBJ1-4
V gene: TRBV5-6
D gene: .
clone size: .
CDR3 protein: CASSRGTTNEKLFF
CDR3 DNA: TGTGCCAGCAGCAGGGGAACAACTAATGAAAAACTGTTTTTT